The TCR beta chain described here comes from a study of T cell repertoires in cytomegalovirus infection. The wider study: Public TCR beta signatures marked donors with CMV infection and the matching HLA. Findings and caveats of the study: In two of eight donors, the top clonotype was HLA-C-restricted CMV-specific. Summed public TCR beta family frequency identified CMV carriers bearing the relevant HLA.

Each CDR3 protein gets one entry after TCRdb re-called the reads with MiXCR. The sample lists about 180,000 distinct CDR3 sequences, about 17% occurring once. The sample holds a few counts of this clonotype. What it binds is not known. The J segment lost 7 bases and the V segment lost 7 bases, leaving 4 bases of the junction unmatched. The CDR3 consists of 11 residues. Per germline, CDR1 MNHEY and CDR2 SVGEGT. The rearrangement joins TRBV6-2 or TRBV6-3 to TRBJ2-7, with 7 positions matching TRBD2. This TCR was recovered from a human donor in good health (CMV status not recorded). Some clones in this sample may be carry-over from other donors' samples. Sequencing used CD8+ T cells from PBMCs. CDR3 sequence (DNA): TGTGCCAGCACCTACGGGGGGGAGCAGTACTTC. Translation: CASTYGGEQYF.